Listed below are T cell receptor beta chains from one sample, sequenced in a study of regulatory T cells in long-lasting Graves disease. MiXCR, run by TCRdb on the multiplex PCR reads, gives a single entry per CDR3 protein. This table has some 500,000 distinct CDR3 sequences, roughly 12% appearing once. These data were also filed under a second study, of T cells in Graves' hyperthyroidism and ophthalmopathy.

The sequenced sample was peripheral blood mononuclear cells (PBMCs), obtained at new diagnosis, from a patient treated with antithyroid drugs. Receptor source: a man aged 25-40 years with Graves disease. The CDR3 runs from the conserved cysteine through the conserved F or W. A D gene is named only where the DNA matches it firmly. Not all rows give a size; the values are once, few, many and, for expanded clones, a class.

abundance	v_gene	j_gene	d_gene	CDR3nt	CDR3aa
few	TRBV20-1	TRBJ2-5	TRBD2	TGCAGTGCTAGATTTATCAGCGGGAATCGGGGGGCCCAGTACTTC	CSARFISGNRGAQYF
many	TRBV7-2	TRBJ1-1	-	TGTGCCAGCAGCCCTTACCGGGTAACTGAAGCTTTCTTT	CASSPYRVTEAFF
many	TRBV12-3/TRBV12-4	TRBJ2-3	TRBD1	TGTGCCAGCAGTTTATTACAGGGGGGTCAGTATTTT	CASSLLQGGQYF
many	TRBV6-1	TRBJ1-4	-	TGTGCCATCTCGGACGGGGGAAATGAAAAACTGTTTTTT	CAISDGGNEKLFF
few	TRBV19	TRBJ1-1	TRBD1	TGTGCCAGTAGTCCGGTCCCGGGACAGGGTTCAAGCACTGAAGCTTTCTTT	CASSPVPGQGSSTEAFF
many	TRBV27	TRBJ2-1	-	TGTGCCAGCAGTTCCTCCTTCGAGGGTCTGTACAATGAGCAGTTCTTC	CASSSSFEGLYNEQFF
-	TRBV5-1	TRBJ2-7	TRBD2	TGCGCCAGCAGCCGCCCAGGACTAGGGGTAAGCGAGCAGTACTTC	CASSRPGLGVSEQYF
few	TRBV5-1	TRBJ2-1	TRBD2	TGCGCCAGCAGACCGGGACTAGCGGGAGGGTACCCCTACAATGAGCAGTTCTTC	CASRPGLAGGYPYNEQFF
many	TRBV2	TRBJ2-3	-	TGTGCCAGCCACGTGGGGGAATTCTCAGATACGCAGTATTTT	CASHVGEFSDTQYF
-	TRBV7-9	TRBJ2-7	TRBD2	TGTGCCAGCAGCTTAGGACTAGCGGGAGACAAAGACGGCGAGCAGTACTTC	CASSLGLAGDKDGEQYF
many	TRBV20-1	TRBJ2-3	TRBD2	TGCAGTGCCCCGACACCCTCGGGCGGGAGTACGTCAGATACGCAGTATTTT	CSAPTPSGGSTSDTQYF
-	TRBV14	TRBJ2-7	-	TGTGCCAGCAGCCGACGGAGGGGGGGCTCCTGCGAGCAGTACTTC	CASSRRRGGSCEQYF
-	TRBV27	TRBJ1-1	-	TGTGCCAGCAGTTTACGGCGGGGTCCCGCTGAAGCTTTCTTT	CASSLRRGPAEAFF
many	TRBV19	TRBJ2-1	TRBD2	TGTGCCAGTAGTATACTAGCGGGAGGCTCCTACAATGAGCAGTTCTTC	CASSILAGGSYNEQFF
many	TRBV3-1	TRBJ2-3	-	TGTGCCAGCAGCCTCAAGAGCACAGATACGCAGTATTTT	CASSLKSTDTQYF
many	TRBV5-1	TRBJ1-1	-	TGCGCCAGCAGCTTGTTCCCAGGGGACACTGAAGCTTTCTTT	CASSLFPGDTEAFF
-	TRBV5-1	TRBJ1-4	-	TGCGCCAGCAGCTTGAGGGCAGGGCTTAATGAAAAACTGTTTTTT	CASSLRAGLNEKLFF
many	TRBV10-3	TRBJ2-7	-	TGTGCCATCAGCTCCCAGGGCTACGAGCAGTACTTC	CAISSQGYEQYF
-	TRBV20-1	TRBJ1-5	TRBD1	TGCAGTGCCCTTAACAGGGGGCGGAATCAGCCCCAGCATTTT	CSALNRGRNQPQHF
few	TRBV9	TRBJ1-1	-	TGTGCCAGCAGCGTAGTTTTCGGTGGCACTGAAGCTTTCTTT	CASSVVFGGTEAFF
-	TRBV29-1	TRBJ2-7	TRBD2	TGCAGCGTTGAGCTAGCGGGAAGGTACGAGCAGTACTTC	CSVELAGRYEQYF
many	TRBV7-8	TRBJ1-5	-	TGTGCCAGCAGCTTATCAGGATACAATCAGCCCCAGCATTTT	CASSLSGYNQPQHF
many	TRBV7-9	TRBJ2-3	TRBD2	TGTGCCAGCAGCTTAGTAGCGGGAGTGGATACGCAGTATTTT	CASSLVAGVDTQYF
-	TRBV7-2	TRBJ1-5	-	TGTGCCAGCAGCCCCCGCCTGTATAGCAATCAGCCCCAGCATTTT	CASSPRLYSNQPQHF
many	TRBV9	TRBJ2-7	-	TGTGCCAGCAGCGGGAACGTGAGGGAGCAGTACTTC	CASSGNVREQYF
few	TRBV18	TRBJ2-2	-	TGTGCCAGCTCAACGGAGATCCGGGACACCGGGGAGCTGTTTTTT	CASSTEIRDTGELFF
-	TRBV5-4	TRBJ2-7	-	TGTGCCAGCAGCTTTCTGGGCGGGCCCACCTACGAGCAGTGCTTC	CASSFLGGPTYEQCF
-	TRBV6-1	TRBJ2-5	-	TGTGCCAGCAGTGAAGCGGGTAGAGGGGAGACCCAGTACTTC	CASSEAGRGETQYF
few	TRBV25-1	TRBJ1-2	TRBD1	TGTGCCAGCAGTGCCGACAGGGTTTTTAACTATGGCTACACCTTC	CASSADRVFNYGYTF
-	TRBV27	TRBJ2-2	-	TGTGCCAGCACCTCGGGAGACAGGGTCCGACTAGCTGACGGGGAGCTGTTTTTT	CASTSGDRVRLADGELFF
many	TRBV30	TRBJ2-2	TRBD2	TGTGCCTGGATCCGAGGGAGGGCGAACACCGGGGAGCTGTTTTTT	CAWIRGRANTGELFF